The 7 T cell receptor beta chains listed next were all sequenced from one sample in a study of control samples from healthy donors and cancer patients. The table came from immunoSEQ multiplex PCR; TCRdb's copy has only in-frame clones and leaves some out. The table lists about 170,000 clones, roughly 89% of them singletons. What was sequenced was blood. Source of these receptors: a woman aged 30 to 39 in good health.

V gene TRBV19 combines with J gene TRBJ1-4; no clear D gene. Trimming removed 7 bases at V and 4 bases at J, with 7 bases between. The CDR3 length is 12 residues. Looked up from germline, CDR1 is LNHDA and CDR2 is SQIVND (reference sequence). CDR3 sequence: CASTGVNEKLFF. The CDR3 nucleotides are TGTGCCAGTACAGGCGTTAATGAAAAACTGTTTTTT. The whole variable domain, remainder taken from reference TRBV19 and TRBJ1-4, is DGGITQSPKYLFRKEGQNVTLSCEQNLNHDAMYWYRQDPGQGLRLIYYSQIVNDFQKGDIAEGYSVSREKKESFPLTVTSAQKNPTAFYLCASTGVNEKLFFGSGTQLSVL.

The chain is built from TRBV3-1 (or the pseudogene TRBV3-2) and TRBJ1-6, with D possibly TRBD1 on 5 matching bases. This CDR3 spans 16 amino acids. Germline V CDR1 and CDR2: LGHDT, YNNKEL (reference sequence). Trimming removed 3 bases from V and 1 base from J, with 10 bases in between. CDR3 sequence reads: CASSQSRVSYNSPLHF. CDR3 DNA: TGTGCCAGCAGCCAGTCCAGGGTGTCCTATAATTCACCCCTCCACTTT.

This rearrangement joins TRBV4-2 to TRBJ1-1, with 7 nucleotides matching TRBD1. CDR1 LGHNA and CDR2 YNFKEQ come from the germline V gene. The CDR3 is 17 amino acids. J lost 1 base, V lost 0 bases, and 8 bases had no gene match. The CDR3 region is CASSQDKVRGGNTEAFF. As DNA, the CDR3 is TGTGCCAGCAGCCAAGATAAGGTCAGGGGGGGGAACACTGAAGCTTTCTTT.

Points on this clone: Other DNA sequences from this sample encode an identical CDR3 as well. The chain has TRBV7-3 and TRBJ2-7; 8 nucleotides line up with TRBD1. CDR3 length equals 13 residues. J lost 4 bases, V lost 2 bases, and 1 base had no gene match. Germline V gene sequence: CDR1 SGHTA, CDR2 FQGTGA. Here the CDR3 DNA reads TGTGCCAGCAGCTTAGACAGGGGTTACGAGCAGTACTTC. Amino acid sequence: CASSLDRGYEQYF.

The chain links TRBV6-4 to TRBJ2-5; tentative D call: TRBD1 (6 bases). The germline V gene has CDR1 MRHNA and CDR2 SNTAGT. Trimming stripped 4 bases from V and 4 bases from J, with 10 bases between. This CDR3 spans 13 amino acids. CDR3 sequence reads: CASSVGGPETQYF. CDR3 nucleotide sequence: TGTGCCAGCAGTGTTGGGGGCCCAGAGACCCAGTACTTC.

The chain recombines TRBV5-1 with TRBJ1-1; D uncertain. Looked up from germline, CDR1 is SGHRS and CDR2 is YFSETQ. The CDR3 is 12 amino acids. The V gene lost 0 bases and the J gene lost 4 bases, with 4 bases spanning the gap. The CDR3 loop is CASSLGPTEAFF. The CDR3 coding sequence is TGCGCCAGCAGCTTGGGGCCCACTGAAGCTTTCTTT.

The V gene is TRBV24-1, the J gene TRBJ2-3; 9 nucleotides align to TRBD2. The CDR3 has 15 amino acids. The J segment lost 2 bases and the V segment lost 5 bases, leaving 4 bases of the junction unmatched. CDR1 is KGHDR, CDR2 SFDVKD, per germline. The CDR3 DNA reads TGTGCCACCAGTGCGGGCGGGGGGGCCACAGATACGCAGTATTTT. Its translation is CATSAGGGATDTQYF.